The rows below give T cell receptor beta chains drawn from one sample of a study of graft-versus-host responses after intestinal transplantation. The data were produced by immunoSEQ multiplex PCR, yet TCRdb's version contains in-frame clones alone and is incomplete. Of some 39,000 clones detected, 85% to 95% appear once; the ten largest clones hold roughly 4%. The sequenced sample was PBMCs, obtained approximately 100 weeks after intestinal transplantation. All receptors come from a human patient who received an intestinal transplant, so some T cells may come from the graft donor. The CDR3 runs from the conserved cysteine through the conserved F or W. D genes are given only for firm matches. Only some rows state a clone size, as once, few, many or a class for expanded clones.

>TRBJ2-1|-|-|TRBV7-9
TGTGCCAGCAGCCAAAGCGCGGTTTGGAATGAGCAGTTCTTC
CASSQSAVWNEQFF
>TRBJ2-4|-|-|TRBV11-1
TGTGCCAGCAGCCACATTACAGGGTCGGGGTCGAAAAACATTCAGTACTTC
CASSHITGSGSKNIQYF
>TRBJ1-1|-|TRBD1|TRBV4-1
TGCGCCAGCAGCCCAGGGGACAGCAACACTGAAGCTTTCTTT
CASSPGDSNTEAFF
>TRBJ1-4|-|TRBD1|TRBV19
TGTGCCAGTACCCCGGGACAGGGTGTTGTAGAGCTGTTTTTT
CASTPGQGVVELFF
>TRBJ2-7|-|TRBD2|TRBV4-1
TGCGCCAGCAGCCACCCTAGCGGGGCCTACGAGCAGTACTTC
CASSHPSGAYEQYF
>TRBJ2-1|-|-|TRBV11-2
TGTGCCAGCACCCCATGGTTAAGCCTTCCAAATGAGCAGTTCTTC
CASTPWLSLPNEQFF
>TRBJ2-1|-|-|TRBV4-1
TGCGCCAGCAGCCAACCCGGCCCAGGGAGACAGGTCCCTAAAATCTCCTACAATGAGCAGTTCTTC
CASSQPGPGRQVPKISYNEQFF
>TRBJ2-3|-|TRBD2|TRBV7-3
TGTGCCAGCAGCTTAGGGCGGGAGTATACAGATACGCAGTATTTT
CASSLGREYTDTQYF
>TRBJ2-3|-|TRBD1|TRBV19
TGTGCCAGTGGTTACGGGACAGGCCCAGGAGATACGCAGTATTTT
CASGYGTGPGDTQYF
>TRBJ2-3|-|TRBD2|TRBV27
TGTGCCAGCAGCCGGACCTGGCGAGCGGGAATAGATACGCAGTATTTT
CASSRTWRAGIDTQYF
>TRBJ2-5|-|-|TRBV28
TGTGCCAGCAGTTTACGAGGGGAGACCCAGTACTTC
CASSLRGETQYF
>TRBJ1-1|few|TRBD1|TRBV5-1
TGCGCCAGCAGCACGGCAGGGGGGACTGAAGCTTTCTTT
CASSTAGGTEAFF
>TRBJ2-4|-|-|TRBV10-1
TGCGCCAGCAGTGCCCGATTAGCCAAAAACATTCAGTACTTC
CASSARLAKNIQYF
>TRBJ2-7|few|-|TRBV6-5
TGTGCCAGCAGCCGCCGGGCAACCGAGCAGTACTTC
CASSRRATEQYF
>TRBJ2-5|-|TRBD2|TRBV30
TGTGCCTGGAGTGTAAGCGGGGTAGGGACCCAGTACTTC
CAWSVSGVGTQYF
>TRBJ2-7|-|TRBD2|TRBV6-5
TGTGCCAGCAGTTACTCTCGACTAGCGGGGACCTACGAGCAGTACTTC
CASSYSRLAGTYEQYF
>TRBJ2-7|-|-|TRBV6-1
TGTGCCAGCAGCCCATGGACAGCCTACGAGCAGTACTTC
CASSPWTAYEQYF
>TRBJ2-3|-|TRBD1|TRBV6-1
TGTGCCAGCAGAGTCTCGGGACAGATACCAGATACGCAGTATTTT
CASRVSGQIPDTQYF
>TRBJ2-7|-|-|TRBV27
TGTGCCAGCAGTTCTAGCCACGAGCAGTACTTC
CASSSSHEQYF
>TRBJ1-6|-|-|TRBV7-9
TGTGCCAGCAGAACCCTAGGGACACCCCTCCACTTT
CASRTLGTPLHF
>TRBJ2-5|-|TRBD1|TRBV6-7
TGTGCCAGCAGCTCATGGACAGGACCATACCGAGAGACCCAGTACTTC
CASSSWTGPYRETQYF
>TRBJ1-3|-|TRBD1|TRBV5-6
TGTGCCAGCAGCTCGGGACAGCCGGGAAACACCATATATTTT
CASSSGQPGNTIYF
>TRBJ2-1|-|TRBD2|TRBV18
TGTGCCAGCTCACCACCCGGGACTAAAGACAATGAGCAGTTCTTC
CASSPPGTKDNEQFF
>TRBJ2-5|once|TRBD2|TRBV10-2
TGCGCCAGCAGTGAGGTGGGACTAGCGGAGTACTTC
CASSEVGLAEYF
>TRBJ2-5|-|-|TRBV7-3
TGTGCCAGCAGCCCCCAGCCGGAAGAGACCCAGTACTTC
CASSPQPEETQYF
>TRBJ1-6|-|-|TRBV11-1
TGTGCCAGCAGCGACCCGACAGACGGCTCCTATAATTCACCCCTCCACTTT
CASSDPTDGSYNSPLHF
>TRBJ1-5|-|-|TRBV2
TGTGCCAGCAGTGAATATAGCAATCAGCCCCAGCATTTT
CASSEYSNQPQHF
>TRBJ2-3|-|TRBD2|TRBV5-1
TGCGCCAGCAGCTTAAGCGGGAGGGCCACGGATACGCAGTATTTT
CASSLSGRATDTQYF
>TRBJ2-1|-|-|TRBV10-2
TGCGCCAGCAGTGGACTTCTGGTCAATGAGCAGTTCTTC
CASSGLLVNEQFF
>TRBJ2-3|-|TRBD2|TRBV7-2
TGTGCCAGCAGCTTGGGACTAATCACAGATTCGCAGTATTTT
CASSLGLITDSQYF
>TRBJ2-2|-|TRBD2|TRBV12-5
TGTGCTAGTGGTTTGGGAATGACTAGCGGGAACACCGGGGAGCTGTTTTTT
CASGLGMTSGNTGELFF
>TRBJ1-5|-|-|TRBV19
TGTGCCAGTAGGAAAATCAATCAGCCCCAGCATTTT
CASRKINQPQHF
>TRBJ2-2|-|-|TRBV5-6
TGTGCCAGCAGTAGCCCGACAGCTTCCACCGGGGAGCTGTTTTTT
CASSSPTASTGELFF
>TRBJ2-3|-|TRBD2|TRBV5-1
TGCGCCAGCAGCTTGGAGACTAGCGGGAGGTATAGCGCAGATACGCAGTATTTT
CASSLETSGRYSADTQYF
>TRBJ2-1|-|-|TRBV19
TGTGCCAGTAGTTCCCGGGACCGCCGCTCCAATGAGCAGTTCTTC
CASSSRDRRSNEQFF
>TRBJ1-1|-|-|TRBV18
TGTGCCAGCTCACCAGCAGGGCCTATGAACACTGAAGCTTTCTTT
CASSPAGPMNTEAFF
>TRBJ1-6|-|-|TRBV30
TGTGCCTGGAGTGTAGGTAATTCACCCCTCCACTTT
CAWSVGNSPLHF
>TRBJ2-7|-|TRBD2|TRBV6-5
TGTGCCAGCAGGTTAGCGGGGCCACCCTACGAGCAGTACTTC
CASRLAGPPYEQYF
>TRBJ2-5|-|-|TRBV27
TGTGCCAGCAGCAATGGGGGGGCCTTAGTCGAGACCCAGTACTTC
CASSNGGALVETQYF
>TRBJ2-7|-|TRBD2|TRBV7-9
TGTGCCAGCTCGGGGGGTCCTTTCGAGCAGTACTTC
CASSGGPFEQYF
>TRBJ2-3|-|TRBD2|TRBV9
TGTGCCACTAGCGGGGGAGGAAGCACAGATACGCAGTATTTT
CATSGGGSTDTQYF
>TRBJ1-2|-|-|TRBV16
TGTGCCAGCAGCCTGGATTCCTCCTATGGCTACACCTTC
CASSLDSSYGYTF
>TRBJ2-1|-|TRBD2|TRBV13
TGTGCCAGCAGCTCGGTAGCGGGTAAGGGTGAGCAGTTCTTC
CASSSVAGKGEQFF
>TRBJ2-7|-|-|TRBV7-9
TGTGCCAGCAGCCAACTCTACGAGCAGTACTTC
CASSQLYEQYF
>TRBJ2-7|-|-|TRBV6-1
TGTGCCAGCAGGGCCGCACCCTACGAGCAGTACTTC
CASRAAPYEQYF
>TRBJ2-7|-|-|TRBV29-1
TGCAGCGTTGATAATAGCCGTCCGTTAGGGTACGAGCAGTACTTC
CSVDNSRPLGYEQYF
>TRBJ1-6|-|-|TRBV5-4
TGTGCCAGCAGCTTGGCCGCGGGCTCTAATTCACCCCTCCACTTT
CASSLAAGSNSPLHF
>TRBJ1-1|-|-|TRBV6-1
TGTGCCAGCAGTGAAGCGCGCGGCGGCACTGAAGCTTTCTTT
CASSEARGGTEAFF
>TRBJ2-1|-|-|TRBV28
TGTGCCAGCAGTTTAAGGGATGGCTACTTGAATGAGCAGTTCTTC
CASSLRDGYLNEQFF
>TRBJ2-7|-|-|TRBV6-5
TGTGCCAGCAGGCCCACAGGGACGAACTTCTACGAGCAGTACTTC
CASRPTGTNFYEQYF